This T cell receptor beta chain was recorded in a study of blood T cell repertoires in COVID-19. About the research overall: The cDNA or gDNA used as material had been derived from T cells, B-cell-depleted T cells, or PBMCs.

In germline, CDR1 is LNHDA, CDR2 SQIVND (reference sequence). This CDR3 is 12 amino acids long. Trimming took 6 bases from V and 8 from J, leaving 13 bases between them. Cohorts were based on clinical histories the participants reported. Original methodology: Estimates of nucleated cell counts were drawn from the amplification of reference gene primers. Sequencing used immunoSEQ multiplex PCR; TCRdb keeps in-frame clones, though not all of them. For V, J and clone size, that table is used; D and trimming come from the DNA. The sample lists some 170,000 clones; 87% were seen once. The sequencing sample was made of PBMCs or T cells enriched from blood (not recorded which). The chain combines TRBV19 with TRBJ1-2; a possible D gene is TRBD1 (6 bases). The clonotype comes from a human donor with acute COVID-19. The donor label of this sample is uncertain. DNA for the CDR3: TGTGCCAGTAGCCCACCGACAGGCGGCTACACCTTC. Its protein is CASSPPTGGYTF.